These 30 T cell receptor beta chains originate from one sample sequenced in a study of blood T cell repertoires in COVID-19. This table comes from immunoSEQ multiplex PCR, and its TCRdb copy is limited to in-frame clones, with some not included. Among fewer than 350,000 clones listed, around nine tenths were seen once. Sequences were obtained from PBMCs or T cells enriched from blood (not recorded which). These receptors originate from a young woman who had been exposed to COVID-19.

This clone was seen only once. The chain is built from TRBV13 and TRBJ2-7, with D hard to call. With 0 bases removed from V and 3 bases from J, the gap between germline ends came to 3 bases. The CDR3 is 12 residues long. Germline V gives CDR1 PRHDT, CDR2 FYEKMQ (reference sequence). CDR3 nucleotides: TGTGCCAGCAGCTTAGGCCGCTACGAGCAGTACTTC. It specifies CASSLGRYEQYF. The entire variable domain, with the rest obtained from reference TRBV13 and TRBJ2-7, is as follows: AAGVIQSPRHLIKEKRETATLKCYPIPRHDTVYWYQQGPGQDPQFLISFYEKMQSDKGSIPDRFSAQQFSDYHSELNMSSLELGDSALYFCASSLGRYEQYFGPGTRLTVT.

The chain has TRBV14 and TRBJ2-5; TRBD2 might be the D (5 bases). There are 13 residues in the CDR3. CDR1 and CDR2 from the germline V gene are SGHDN and FVKESK. V was pared by 11 bases and J by 4 bases, with 17 bases between. The DNA of the CDR3 is TGTGCCTCATCCCCGGGGTTACGAGAGACCCAGTACTTC. It codes for CASSPGLRETQYF. Full variable domain (missing parts from reference TRBV14 and TRBJ2-5): EAGVTQFPSHSVIEKGQTVTLRCDPISGHDNLYWYRRVMGKEIKFLLHFVKESKQDESGMPNNRFLAERTGGTYSTLKVQPAELEDSGVYFCASSPGLRETQYFGPGTRLLVL.

This clone was recorded a few times. The rearrangement links TRBV6-4 to TRBJ2-2; D remains ambiguous. V dropped 7 bases and J dropped 0 bases, with 6 bases sitting between them. Germline CDR1 and CDR2: MRHNA and SNTAGT. The CDR3 sequence is 13 residues long. CDR3 in DNA: TGTGCCAGCATGCCGGCGAACACCGGGGAGCTGTTTTTT. Protein sequence: CASMPANTGELFF.

The J gene is TRBJ2-7, the V gene TRBV7-6; D gene unclear. Trimming left V 1 base short and J 0 bases short, with 13 bases between. This CDR3 spans 16 amino acids. Germline values: CDR1 SGHVS, CDR2 FNYEAQ. The DNA of the CDR3 is TGTGCCAGCAGCTTAGTGGCCCAAACGGGCTCCTACGAGCAGTACTTC. Protein: CASSLVAQTGSYEQYF.

This chain links TRBV4-1 with TRBJ2-1; D might be TRBD2 (6 bases). The length of the CDR3 is 13 residues. Trimming pared 1 base from V and 9 bases from J, leaving 10 bases between. Germline assignment: CDR1 MGHRA and CDR2 YSYEKL. The CDR3 nucleotides read TGCGCCAGCAGCCAAGTTCTAGCGAGTGAGCAGTTCTTC. This sequence encodes CASSQVLASEQFF.

V gene TRBV11-3 combines with J gene TRBJ2-1; 14 bases match TRBD2. The CDR3 length is 16 residues. The V gene's germline CDR1 is SGHNT and CDR2 YENEEA. Germline trimming cut 3 bases from V and 3 bases from J; bases unmatched to any gene: 1. The CDR3 DNA follows: TGTGCCAGCAGCTTGGGACTAGCGGGGGACTACAATGAGCAGTTCTTC. Translated: CASSLGLAGDYNEQFF. The complete variable domain, with remaining parts taken from reference TRBV11-3 and TRBJ2-1, reads EAGVVQSPRYKIIEKKQPVAFWCNPISGHNTLYWYLQNLGQGPELLIRYENEEAVDDSQLPKDRFSAERLKGVDSTLKIQPAELGDSAVYLCASSLGLAGDYNEQFFGPGTRLTVL.

The chain uses TRBV7-2 and TRBJ2-1; D remains unclear. V gave up 1 base and J gave up 7 bases, with 8 bases separating them. In germline, CDR1 is SGHTA, CDR2 FQGNSA. The CDR3 loop spans 13 amino acids. CDR3 nucleotide sequence: TGTGCCAGCAGCTTAGGGGCAGTGAATGAGCAGTTCTTC. Amino acids: CASSLGAVNEQFF.

This chain uses TRBV11-2 with TRBJ2-5; TRBD1 aligns across 8 bases. V shed 5 bases and J 5 bases; nucleotides not matched to a gene: 13. Germline V gene sequence: CDR1 SGHAT, CDR2 FQNNGV. The CDR3 sequence is 16 residues long. This CDR3 reads CASSPWTGSLGETQYF. The CDR3 region has the DNA TGTGCCAGCAGCCCGTGGACAGGGAGCCTGGGGGAGACCCAGTACTTC.

The V and J genes are TRBV18 and TRBJ1-5; D gene ambiguous. The CDR3 spans 14 residues. V shed 4 bases and J shed 0 bases, with 7 bases lying between them. Germline V gene data show CDR1 as KGHSH and CDR2 as LQKENI. CDR3 region: CASSLQDSNQPQHF. CDR3 DNA sequence: TGTGCCAGCTCACTCCAGGATAGCAATCAGCCCCAGCATTTT.

This clone was seen just once. The chain couples TRBV7-6 to TRBJ2-7; 7 bases match TRBD1. CDR3 length: 15 amino acids. Germline CDR1 is SGHVS and CDR2 is FNYEAQ. With 2 bases clipped from V and 0 bases from J, the junction kept 4 bases outside the gene matches. In nucleotides, the CDR3 is TGTGCCAGCAGCTTAACGCCAGGGGGCTCCTACGAGCAGTACTTC. It translates to CASSLTPGGSYEQYF.

The V gene is TRBV14, the J gene TRBJ1-1, with TRBD1 identical over 9 bases. Losses at the gene ends were 4 bases for V and 5 bases for J; bases not matched to a gene: 11. Germline V gene sequence: CDR1 SGHDN, CDR2 FVKESK. The CDR3 consists of 16 residues. CDR3 region: CASSRPDRGRRTEAFF. The CDR3 nucleotides read TGTGCCAGCAGCCGCCCGGACAGGGGAAGGAGGACTGAAGCTTTCTTT.

The chain links TRBV5-1 to TRBJ2-7; D uncertain. V dropped 0 bases and J dropped 0 bases, with 4 bases sitting between them. CDR3 length: 13 residues. Germline lookup yields CDR1 SGHRS and CDR2 YFSETQ. DNA of the CDR3: TGCGCCAGCAGCTTGGCCAGCTCCTACGAGCAGTACTTC. Translated: CASSLASSYEQYF.

This chain connects TRBV28 to TRBJ1-2, with D unresolved. From germline, CDR1 is MDHEN and CDR2 SYDVKM. This CDR3 region has 13 residues. The V end was cut by 7 bases, the J end by 3 bases, with 12 bases between. This CDR3 reads CASKVGPDYGYTF. CDR3 nucleotides: TGTGCCAGCAAAGTCGGTCCGGACTATGGCTACACCTTC.

This chain links TRBV11-2 with TRBJ1-1, with a possible D match to TRBD1 (5 bases). The V and J ends lost 6 bases and 3 bases respectively, with 14 bases between them. CDR1 is SGHAT, CDR2 FQNNGV, per germline. The length of the CDR3 is 14 residues. Here the CDR3 DNA reads TGTGCCAGCAGAGCGGGACGCTGGGACACTGAAGCTTTCTTT. Translation: CASRAGRWDTEAFF.

This clone has just one count. V is TRBV3-1 (or the pseudogene TRBV3-2) and J is TRBJ1-1; D not certain. V lost 3 bases and J 11 bases, leaving 16 bases between the germline ends. This CDR3 is 13 amino acids long. Germline V gives CDR1 LGHDT, CDR2 YNNKEL (reference sequence). This CDR3 is CASSQEVTTPAFF. CDR3 DNA sequence: TGTGCCAGCAGCCAGGAGGTAACCACCCCGGCTTTCTTT.

CDR3 in amino acids: CASSYSIQVRGRDHEQYF. The CDR3 coding sequence is TGTGCCAGCAGTTACTCGATTCAAGTGCGCGGGAGGGACCACGAGCAGTACTTC. V gene TRBV6-2 or TRBV6-3 combines with J gene TRBJ2-7; 9 bases are a match to TRBD2. This CDR3 spans 18 amino acids. CDR1 is MNHEY, CDR2 SVGEGT, per germline. The V gene end was trimmed by 0 bases and the J gene end by 5 bases; junction bases not matched to a gene: 14.

CDR3 in amino acids: CASSYRETQYF. CDR3 nucleotide sequence: TGTGCCAGCAGTTATCGGGAGACCCAGTACTTC. The rearrangement joins TRBV12-3 or TRBV12-4 to TRBJ2-5; D remains ambiguous. V was shortened by 4 bases and J by 5 bases, with 5 bases between the two germline ends. CDR3 length equals 11 residues.

The rearrangement links TRBV6-4 to TRBJ2-1; 7 positions match TRBD2. The CDR3 runs 15 residues. Trimming at V came to 6 bases and at J to 5 bases, leaving 10 bases not matched to a gene. Germline assignment: CDR1 MRHNA and CDR2 SNTAGT. CDR3 amino acids: CASSPTSETHNEQFF. CDR3 nucleotides: TGTGCCAGCAGCCCTACTAGCGAGACCCACAATGAGCAGTTCTTC.

The rearrangement links TRBV9 to TRBJ2-1, with D unresolved. The CDR3 sequence is 13 residues long. Trimming stripped 4 bases from V and 5 bases from J, with 10 bases between. CDR1 is SGDLS and CDR2 is YYNGEE in the germline V gene. For the CDR3, the DNA is TGTGCCAGCAGCCCCCCTCCCGACAATGAGCAGTTCTTC. Its translation: CASSPPPDNEQFF.

The chain joins TRBV27 to TRBJ1-5; D may be TRBD1 (5 bases). CDR1 is MNHEY, CDR2 SMNVEV, per germline (reference sequence). This CDR3 has 15 residues. V shed 7 bases and J shed 4 bases, with 17 bases lying between them. CDR3 sequence: CASMFRGKGNQPQHF. CDR3 sequence (DNA): TGTGCCAGCATGTTTAGGGGCAAGGGGAATCAGCCCCAGCATTTT.

The chain uses TRBV28 and TRBJ2-1, with 8 bases aligning to TRBD1. The CDR3 loop spans 15 amino acids. V lost 5 bases, J lost 0 bases, and 3 bases stayed unmatched. Germline CDR1 and CDR2: MDHEN and SYDVKM. CDR3 sequence: CASSTGGGSYNEQFF. CDR3 nucleotides: TGTGCCAGCAGTACAGGGGGTGGCTCCTACAATGAGCAGTTCTTC.

V is TRBV10-3 and J is TRBJ2-1, with D possibly being TRBD2 (6 bases). Germline CDR1 is ENHRY and CDR2 is SYGVKD. V was clipped by 6 bases and J by 4 bases, with 13 bases between them. The CDR3 consists of 14 residues. CDR3 in amino acids: CAIRKRAEYNEQFF. CDR3 nucleotide sequence: TGTGCCATCAGAAAGCGGGCTGAATACAATGAGCAGTTCTTC.

This clone was detected only once. This chain uses TRBV16 with TRBJ2-7; 7 positions agree with TRBD1. The germline CDR1 and CDR2 sequences are KGHSY and FQNENV. The CDR3 loop spans 14 amino acids. The V gene end was trimmed by 6 bases and the J gene end by 2 bases; junction bases not matched to a gene: 7. The CDR3 protein is CASSHPGQPYEQYF. The CDR3 DNA is TGTGCCAGCAGTCATCCGGGACAGCCCTACGAGCAGTACTTC.

The V call is TRBV7-3, the J call TRBJ1-4, with a possible D match to TRBD1 (6 bases). Deletions cut 3 bases from V and 3 bases from J, with 8 bases between. The CDR3 is made up of 14 amino acids. Germline assignment: CDR1 SGHTA and CDR2 FQGTGA. The CDR3 bases are TGTGCCAGCAGCTTCCAGGGGCCTAATGAAAAACTGTTTTTT. Translated: CASSFQGPNEKLFF.

The chain employs TRBV21-1 and TRBJ1-2. TRBV21-1 is deemed a pseudogene. The CDR3 runs 15 residues. CDR3 sequence (DNA): TGTGCCAGCAGCAAACGACGCCGGGTTCGGAATGGCTACACCTTC. This gives the protein CASSKRRRVRNGYTF.

This clone occurred once. The chain joins TRBV29-1 to TRBJ1-2; D remains unclear. Germline values: CDR1 SQVTM, CDR2 ANQGSEA. V dropped 6 bases and J dropped 3 bases, with 8 bases sitting between them. The CDR3 totals 11 residues. The CDR3 spells CSVVSDYGYTF. DNA of the CDR3: TGCAGCGTCGTTTCTGACTATGGCTACACCTTC.

The J gene is TRBJ1-2, the V gene TRBV5-1; 7 bases are a match to TRBD1. CDR1 SGHRS and CDR2 YFSETQ come from the germline V gene. The V and J ends lost 3 bases and 2 bases, in that order; junction bases with no gene match: 7. The CDR3 totals 15 residues. In nucleotides, the CDR3 is TGCGCCAGCAGCTCCTCGACAGGGTTCAACTATGGCTACACCTTC. It translates to CASSSSTGFNYGYTF.

The chain has TRBV30 and TRBJ1-5; the D gene is possibly TRBD1 (5 bases). V was clipped by 2 bases and J by 5 bases, with 10 bases between them. CDR3 length: 13 amino acids. Germline CDR1 GTSNPN, CDR2 SVGIG (reference sequence). CDR3 DNA sequence: TGTGCCTGGAGTAATAAACAGGATCAGCCCCAGCATTTT. It encodes CAWSNKQDQPQHF.

The V call is TRBV6-6, the J call TRBJ2-7; 7 nucleotides agree with TRBD2. The trim removed 6 bases at V and 6 bases at J, leaving 5 bases unmatched. This CDR3 has 12 residues. Looked up from germline, CDR1 is MNHNY and CDR2 is SVGAGI (reference sequence). The CDR3 DNA reads as TGTGCCAGCAGCCGACTAGCAGCCGAGCAGTACTTC. It codes for CASSRLAAEQYF.

V usage is TRBV7-6 and J usage is TRBJ2-5, with 10 bases fitting TRBD2. The CDR3 has 16 amino acids. V trimming: 6 bases; J trimming: 1 base; junction bases outside the gene matches: 8. The germline V gene has CDR1 SGHVS and CDR2 FNYEAQ. The CDR3 sequence is CASRALAGPPQETQYF. The DNA for the CDR3 is TGTGCCAGCAGGGCACTAGCGGGACCTCCCCAAGAGACCCAGTACTTC.